This T cell receptor (beta chain) is drawn from a study of CD8+ T cells in alopecia areata. About the research overall: Treated patients swallowed 5 to 10 mg of oral tofacitinib twice daily. Regarding the study as a whole: A single nonresponder leaves the baseline CD8+ expansion link to response uncertain. When scalp samples are sequenced, resident alphabeta T cells of normal skin are also captured.

Sequencing templates came from extracted RNA that was reverse transcribed into cDNA. Some clones are missing from TCRdb's copy, which holds only in-frame ones; the method was immunoSEQ multiplex PCR. The sample has under 150,000 clones, about 50% seen once. The CDR3 is made up of 14 amino acids. CDR1 GTSNPN and CDR2 SVGIG come from the germline V gene (reference sequence). V was clipped by 2 bases and J by 7 bases; unmatched bases: 6. Treatment denoted: oral pan-JAK inhibitor, 5-10 mg twice daily. Alopecia areata patients provided lesional scalp punch biopsies and peripheral blood. With regard to this clone: As yet, its antigen is unknown.

This clonotype was obtained from a human donor with alopecia areata. The chain combines TRBV30 with TRBJ1-4; 8 nucleotides line up with TRBD1. This sample comprised CD4+ T cells sorted from blood, obtained at week 4, from a patient treated with tofacitinib. The DNA for the CDR3 is TGTGCCTGGAGTTATCGGACAGGGTTTGAAAAACTGTTTTTT. Translation gives CAWSYRTGFEKLFF.